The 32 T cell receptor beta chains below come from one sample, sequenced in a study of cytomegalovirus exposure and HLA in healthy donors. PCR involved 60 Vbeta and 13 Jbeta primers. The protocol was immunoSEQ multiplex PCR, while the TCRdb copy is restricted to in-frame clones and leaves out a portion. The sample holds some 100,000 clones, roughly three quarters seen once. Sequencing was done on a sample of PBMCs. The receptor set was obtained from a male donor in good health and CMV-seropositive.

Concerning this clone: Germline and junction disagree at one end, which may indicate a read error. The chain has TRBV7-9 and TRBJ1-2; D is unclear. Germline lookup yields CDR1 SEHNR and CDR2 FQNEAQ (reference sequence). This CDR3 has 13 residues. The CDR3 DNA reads TGTTCCAGCAGCTTAAGATCGGGGTATGGCTACACCTTC. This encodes CSSSLRSGYGYTF.

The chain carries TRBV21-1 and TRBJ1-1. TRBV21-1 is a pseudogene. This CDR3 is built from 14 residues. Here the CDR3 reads CATSKVGENTEAFF. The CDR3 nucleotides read TGTGCCACCTCCAAGGTCGGGGAGAACACTGAAGCTTTCTTT.

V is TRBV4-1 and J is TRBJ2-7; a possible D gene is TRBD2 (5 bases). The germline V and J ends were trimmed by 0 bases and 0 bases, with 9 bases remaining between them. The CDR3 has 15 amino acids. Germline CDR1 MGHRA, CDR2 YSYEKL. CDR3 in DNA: TGCGCCAGCAGCCAAGACATCGGGGTCTCCTACGAGCAGTACTTC. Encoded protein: CASSQDIGVSYEQYF.

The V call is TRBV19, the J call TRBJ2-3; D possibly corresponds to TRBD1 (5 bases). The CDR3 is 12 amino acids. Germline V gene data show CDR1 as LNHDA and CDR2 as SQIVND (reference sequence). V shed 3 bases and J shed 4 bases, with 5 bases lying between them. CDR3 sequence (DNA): TGTGCCAGTAGTATCAGGGCAGATACGCAGTATTTT. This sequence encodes CASSIRADTQYF.

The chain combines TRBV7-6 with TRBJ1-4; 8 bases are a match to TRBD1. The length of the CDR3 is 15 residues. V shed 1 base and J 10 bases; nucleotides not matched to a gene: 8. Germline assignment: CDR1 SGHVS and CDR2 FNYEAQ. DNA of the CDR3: TGTGCCAGCAGCTTAGAGCCAGGGACAGGCGGAAAACTGTTTTTT. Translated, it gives CASSLEPGTGGKLFF.

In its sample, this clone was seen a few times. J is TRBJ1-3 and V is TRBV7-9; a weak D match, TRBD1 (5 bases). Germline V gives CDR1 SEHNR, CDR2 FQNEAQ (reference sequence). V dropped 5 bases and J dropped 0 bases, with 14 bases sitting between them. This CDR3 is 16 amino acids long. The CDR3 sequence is CASSPEGASSGNTIYF. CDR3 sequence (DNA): TGTGCCAGCAGCCCAGAAGGGGCGAGCTCTGGAAACACCATATATTTT.

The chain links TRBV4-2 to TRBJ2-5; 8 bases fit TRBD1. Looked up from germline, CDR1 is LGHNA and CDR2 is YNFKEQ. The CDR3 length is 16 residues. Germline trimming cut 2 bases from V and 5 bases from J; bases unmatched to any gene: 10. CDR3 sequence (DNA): TGTGCCAGCAGCCAACAGGGGGCGCGAGTTGGTGAGACCCAGTACTTC. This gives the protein CASSQQGARVGETQYF.

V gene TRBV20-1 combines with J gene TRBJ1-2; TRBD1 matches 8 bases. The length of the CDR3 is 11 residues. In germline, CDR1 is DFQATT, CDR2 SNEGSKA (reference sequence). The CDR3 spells CVGQGKDGYTF. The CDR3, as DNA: TGCGTAGGACAGGGTAAAGATGGCTACACCTTC.

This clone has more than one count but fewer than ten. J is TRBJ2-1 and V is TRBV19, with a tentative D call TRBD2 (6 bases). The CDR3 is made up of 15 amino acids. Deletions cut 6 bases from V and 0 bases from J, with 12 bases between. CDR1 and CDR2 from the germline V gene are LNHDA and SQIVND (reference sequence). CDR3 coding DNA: TGTGCCAGTAGCCGGGACTTCCGCTCCTACAATGAGCAGTTCTTC. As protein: CASSRDFRSYNEQFF.

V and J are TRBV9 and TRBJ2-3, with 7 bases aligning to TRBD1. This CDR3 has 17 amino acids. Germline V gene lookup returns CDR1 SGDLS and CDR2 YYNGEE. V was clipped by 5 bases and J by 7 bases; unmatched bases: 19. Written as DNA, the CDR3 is TGTGCCAGCAGGGCCCCCCCCGGACAGGTAGGGAGCCATACGCAGTATTTT. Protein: CASRAPPGQVGSHTQYF. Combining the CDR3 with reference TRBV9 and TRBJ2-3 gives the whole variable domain DSGVTQTPKHLITATGQRVTLRCSPRSGDLSVYWYQQSLDQGLQFLIQYYNGEERAKGNILERFSAQQFPDLHSELNLSSLELGDSALYFCASRAPPGQVGSHTQYFGPGTRLTVL.

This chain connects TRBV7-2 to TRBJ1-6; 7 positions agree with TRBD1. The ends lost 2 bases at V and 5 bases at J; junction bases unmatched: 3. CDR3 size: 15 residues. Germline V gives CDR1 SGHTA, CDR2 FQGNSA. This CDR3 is CASSLFQGDNSPLHF. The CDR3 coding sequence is TGTGCCAGCAGCTTATTTCAGGGGGATAATTCACCCCTCCACTTT.

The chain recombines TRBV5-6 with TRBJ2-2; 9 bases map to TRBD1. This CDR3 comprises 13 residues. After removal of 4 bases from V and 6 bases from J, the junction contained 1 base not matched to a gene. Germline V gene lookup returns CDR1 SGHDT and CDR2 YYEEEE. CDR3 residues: CASSGTGPGELFF. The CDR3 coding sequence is TGTGCCAGCAGCGGGACAGGGCCCGGGGAGCTGTTTTTT.

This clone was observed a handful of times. The CDR3 sequence: CASSLAAQTGNEQFF. CDR3 in DNA: TGCGCCAGCAGCTTGGCCGCCCAAACAGGGAATGAGCAGTTCTTC. J is TRBJ2-1 and V is TRBV5-1; maybe TRBD1 (6 bases). Trimming cost V 0 bases and J 7 bases, with 14 bases left between them. Germline V gene lookup returns CDR1 SGHRS and CDR2 YFSETQ. This CDR3 spans 15 amino acids.

The CDR3 sequence: CASSSGQATASPLHF. CDR3 sequence (DNA): TGTGCCAGCAGCTCGGGACAGGCGACTGCTTCACCCCTCCACTTT. The rearrangement joins TRBV5-6 to TRBJ1-6; 8 bases agree with TRBD1. The CDR3 runs to 15 residues. V shed 3 bases, J shed 9 bases, and the junction held 8 bases outside the gene matches. Germline V gene lookup returns CDR1 SGHDT and CDR2 YYEEEE.

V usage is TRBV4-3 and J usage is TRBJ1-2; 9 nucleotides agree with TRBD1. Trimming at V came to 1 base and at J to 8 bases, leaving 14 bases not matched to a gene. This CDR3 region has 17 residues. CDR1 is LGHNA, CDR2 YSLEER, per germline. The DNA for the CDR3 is TGCGCCAGCAGCCAAGCGGCCACCGGGACAGGGTTAATGGGCTACACCTTC. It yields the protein CASSQAATGTGLMGYTF.

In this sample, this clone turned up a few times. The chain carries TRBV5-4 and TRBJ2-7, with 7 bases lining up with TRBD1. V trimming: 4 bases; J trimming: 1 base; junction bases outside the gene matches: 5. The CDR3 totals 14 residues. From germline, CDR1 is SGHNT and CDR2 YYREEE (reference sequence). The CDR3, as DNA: TGTGCCAGCAGCGCACGGGACAGATCCTACGAGCAGTACTTC. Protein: CASSARDRSYEQYF.

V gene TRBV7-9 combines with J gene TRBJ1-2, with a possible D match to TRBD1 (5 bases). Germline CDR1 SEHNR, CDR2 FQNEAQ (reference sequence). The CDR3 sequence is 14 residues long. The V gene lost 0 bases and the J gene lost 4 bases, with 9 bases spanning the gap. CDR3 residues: CASSLALGGYGYTF. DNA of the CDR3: TGTGCCAGCAGCTTAGCGCTGGGGGGCTATGGCTACACCTTC. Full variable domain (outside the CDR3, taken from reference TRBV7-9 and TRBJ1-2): DTGVSQNPRHKITKRGQNVTFRCDPISEHNRLYWYRQTLGQGPEFLTYFQNEAQLEKSRLLSDRFSAERPKGSFSTLEIQRTEQGDSAMYLCASSLALGGYGYTFGSGTRLTVV.

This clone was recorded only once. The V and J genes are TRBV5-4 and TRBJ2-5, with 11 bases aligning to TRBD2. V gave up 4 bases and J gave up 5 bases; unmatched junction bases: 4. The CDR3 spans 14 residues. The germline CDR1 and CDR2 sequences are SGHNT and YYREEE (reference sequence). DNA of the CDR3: TGTGCCAGCAGCGCGACTAGCGGGGCGGAGACCCAGTACTTC. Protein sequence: CASSATSGAETQYF. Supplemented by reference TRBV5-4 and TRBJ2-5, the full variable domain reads ETGVTQSPTHLIKTRGQQVTLRCSSQSGHNTVSWYQQALGQGPQFIFQYYREEENGRGNFPPRFSGLQFPNYSSELNVNALELDDSALYLCASSATSGAETQYFGPGTRLLVL.

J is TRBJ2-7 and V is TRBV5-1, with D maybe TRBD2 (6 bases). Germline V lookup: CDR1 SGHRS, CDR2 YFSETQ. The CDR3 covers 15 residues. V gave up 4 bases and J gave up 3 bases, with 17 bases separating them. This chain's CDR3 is CASSPEGGAIYEQYF. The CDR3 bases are TGCGCCAGCAGCCCGGAAGGCGGGGCGATCTACGAGCAGTACTTC.

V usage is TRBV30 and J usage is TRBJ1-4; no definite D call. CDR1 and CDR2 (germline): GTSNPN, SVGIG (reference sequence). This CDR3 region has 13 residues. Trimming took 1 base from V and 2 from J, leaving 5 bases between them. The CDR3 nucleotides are TGTGCCTGGAGTGCCGGGACTAATGAAAAACTGTTTTTT. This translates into CAWSAGTNEKLFF.

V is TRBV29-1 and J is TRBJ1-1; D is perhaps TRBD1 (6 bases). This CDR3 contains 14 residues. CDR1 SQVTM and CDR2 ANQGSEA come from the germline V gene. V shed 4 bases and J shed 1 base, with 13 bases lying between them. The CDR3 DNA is TGCAGCGTTGTGGGATCGGGACAGAACACTGAAGCTTTCTTT. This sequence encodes CSVVGSGQNTEAFF.

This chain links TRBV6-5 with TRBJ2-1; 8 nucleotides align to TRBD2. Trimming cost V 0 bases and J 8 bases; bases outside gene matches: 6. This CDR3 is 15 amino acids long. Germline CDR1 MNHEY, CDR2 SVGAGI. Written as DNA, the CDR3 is TGTGCCAGCAGTTACTCACGGGGGGGCCGCGATGAGCAGTTCTTC. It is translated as CASSYSRGGRDEQFF.

CDR3 sequence (DNA): TGTGCCAGCAGGCCACAGGGGGCCAACTATGGCTACACCTTC. Amino acid sequence: CASRPQGANYGYTF. The chain is built from TRBV7-9 and TRBJ1-2; 9 nucleotides agree with TRBD1. Germline assignment: CDR1 SEHNR and CDR2 FQNEAQ (reference sequence). V shed 6 bases, J shed 2 bases, and the junction held 4 bases outside the gene matches. This CDR3 has 14 amino acids.

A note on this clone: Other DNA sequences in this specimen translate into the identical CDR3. The CDR3 loop reads CASRPTGVNGYTF. The CDR3 DNA follows: TGTGCCAGCAGACCGACAGGGGTTAATGGCTACACCTTC. The chain couples TRBV6-5 to TRBJ1-2; 8 bases line up with TRBD1. From germline, CDR1 is MNHEY and CDR2 SVGAGI. The junction had 6 bases not matched to a gene; V was cut back by 6 bases and J by 6 bases. CDR3 length: 13 residues.

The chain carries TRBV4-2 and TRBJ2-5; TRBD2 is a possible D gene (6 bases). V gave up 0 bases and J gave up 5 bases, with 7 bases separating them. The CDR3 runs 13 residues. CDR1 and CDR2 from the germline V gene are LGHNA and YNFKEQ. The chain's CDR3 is CASSQESGETQYF. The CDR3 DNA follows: TGTGCCAGCAGCCAAGAAAGCGGGGAGACCCAGTACTTC.

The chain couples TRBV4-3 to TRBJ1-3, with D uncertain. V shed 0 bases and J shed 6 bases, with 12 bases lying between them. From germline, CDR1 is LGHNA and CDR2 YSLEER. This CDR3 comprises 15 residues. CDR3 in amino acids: CASSQDPGELNTIYF. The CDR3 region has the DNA TGCGCCAGCAGCCAAGATCCGGGAGAGCTAAACACCATATATTTT.

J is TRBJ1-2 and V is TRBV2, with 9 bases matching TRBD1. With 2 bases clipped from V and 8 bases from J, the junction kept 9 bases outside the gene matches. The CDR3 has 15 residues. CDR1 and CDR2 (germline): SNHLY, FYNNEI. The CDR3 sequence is CASSERLGQGRGYTF. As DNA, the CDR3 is TGTGCCAGCAGTGAAAGGCTGGGACAGGGCCGCGGCTACACCTTC.

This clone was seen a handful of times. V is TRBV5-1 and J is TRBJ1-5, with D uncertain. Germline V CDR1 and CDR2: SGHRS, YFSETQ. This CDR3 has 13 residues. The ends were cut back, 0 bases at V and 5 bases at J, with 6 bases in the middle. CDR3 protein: CASSLVGDQPQHF. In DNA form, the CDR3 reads TGCGCCAGCAGCTTGGTCGGGGATCAGCCCCAGCATTTT.

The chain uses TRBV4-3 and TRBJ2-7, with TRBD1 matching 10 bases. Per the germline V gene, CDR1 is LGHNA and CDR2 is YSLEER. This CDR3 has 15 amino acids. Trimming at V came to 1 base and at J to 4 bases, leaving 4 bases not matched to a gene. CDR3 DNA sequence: TGCGCCAGCAGCCAAGGACAGGGGGCGGGATACGAGCAGTACTTC. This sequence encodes CASSQGQGAGYEQYF.

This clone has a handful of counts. CDR3: CASSLVTGNNQPQHF. DNA for the CDR3: TGTGCCAGCAGCTTGGTGACAGGCAACAATCAGCCCCAGCATTTT. The chain is built from TRBV5-5 and TRBJ1-5, with D maybe TRBD1 (6 bases). CDR1 is SGHKS and CDR2 is YYEKEE in the germline V gene (reference sequence). The CDR3 is made up of 15 amino acids. Trimming stripped 0 bases from V and 3 bases from J, with 10 bases between.

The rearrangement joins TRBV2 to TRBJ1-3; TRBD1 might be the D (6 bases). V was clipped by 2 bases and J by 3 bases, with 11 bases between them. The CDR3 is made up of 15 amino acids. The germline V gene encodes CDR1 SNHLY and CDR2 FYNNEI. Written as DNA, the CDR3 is TGTGCCAGCAGTGAATACGACAGGAATGGAAACACCATATATTTT. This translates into CASSEYDRNGNTIYF.

CDR3 DNA: TGTGCCAGCATAAGGGACAGTAATTCACCCCTCCACTTT. Its translation: CASIRDSNSPLHF. V gene TRBV6-1 combines with J gene TRBJ1-6, with 7 nucleotides matching TRBD1. The V gene end was trimmed by 7 bases and the J gene end by 6 bases; junction bases not matched to a gene: 3. There are 13 residues in the CDR3. From germline, CDR1 is MNHNS and CDR2 SASEGT.